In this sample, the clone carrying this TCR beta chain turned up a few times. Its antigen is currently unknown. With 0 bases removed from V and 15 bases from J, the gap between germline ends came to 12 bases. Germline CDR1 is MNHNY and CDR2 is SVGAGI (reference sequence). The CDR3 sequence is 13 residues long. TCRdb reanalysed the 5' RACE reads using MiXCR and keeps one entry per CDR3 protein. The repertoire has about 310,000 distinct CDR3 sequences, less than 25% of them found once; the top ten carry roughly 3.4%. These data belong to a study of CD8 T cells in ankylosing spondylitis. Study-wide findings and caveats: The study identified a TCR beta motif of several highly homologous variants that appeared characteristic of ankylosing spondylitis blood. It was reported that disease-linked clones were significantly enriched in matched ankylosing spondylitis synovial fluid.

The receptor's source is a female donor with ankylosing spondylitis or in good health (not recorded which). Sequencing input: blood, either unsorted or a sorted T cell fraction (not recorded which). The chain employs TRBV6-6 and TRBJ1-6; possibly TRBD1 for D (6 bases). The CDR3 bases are TGTGCCAGCAGTTACTCGCCCGAAGGGGGCCTCCACTTT. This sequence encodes CASSYSPEGGLHF.